This record looks at one TCR beta chain sequence and its context. This clonotype is classified as medium-sized (0.01 to 0.1%). What antigen it recognizes has not been identified. No quality values exist for individual bases; no much larger clone is one base distant. From a lookup of the germline V gene, CDR1 and CDR2 are MNHEY and SVGAGI. V was cut back by 0 bases and J by 0 bases, leaving a gap of 9 bases between them. From the cysteine up to the phenylalanine, the CDR3 has a length of 16 residues. Just the 48-base CDR3 DNA is kept, in frame starting at base 1. The instrument was an Illumina MiSeq. Multiplex PCR with BIOMED2 TRB-A/B primer pools was used to amplify TRB rearrangements. Illumina-compatible adapters and 7-nucleotide sample barcodes were added to the amplicons in two consecutive PCRs. Phusion HS II polymerase was used for all library PCRs. Amplicons were purified from gel with the NucleoSpin Gel and PCR Clean-up kit, quantified on Qubit, and pooled at about 4 nM. Before Illumina next-generation sequencing, the quality of the amplicon pool was assessed on an Agilent 2100 Bioanalyzer. As for the authors' bioinformatics: MiXCR 3.0.8 with the default MiXCR reference library was used to annotate TRB rearrangements. Non-productive reads and sequences with fewer than 2 reads were removed, and every unique CDR3 nucleotide sequence was treated as one clone. Clonality, diversity, richness and V-J gene usage were calculated in R 3.5.1. GLIPH2 was used to cluster TCRs by CDR3 similarity, and OLGA was used to calculate generation probabilities. GLIPH2 clusters were kept only when the clusters contained at least four unique TCR clonotypes present in at least three individuals. TCRdb redid the processing of the public reads, applying fastp at Q25 and MiXCR, and retained in-frame beta chains. Identical CDR3 proteins give one entry, which carries the most common genes and DNA. For this entry, the V and J calls and clone size follow TCRdb and not the study's own pipeline. This sample comprises 7,500 to 8,000 distinct CDR3 sequences, 20% to 30% of them detected only once. The top ten clones comprise about a sixth of the sample.

Genomic DNA extracted from blood, in amounts of 250-500 ng, served as the starting material for amplifying TRB repertoires. The data were obtained in a study of T and B cells in COVID-19 patients (dated by TCRdb to about 2020). For context, the study as a whole: Using TRB and IGH repertoire sequencing of peripheral blood, the study characterized adaptive immunity in COVID-19 patients who had active infection or had recovered. A recovered cohort included over 15 patients who provided some 20 samples, and most of these patients had mild to moderate COVID-19 treated on an outpatient basis. Median age was about 34 years in the recovered cohort versus approximately 67 years in the active-infection cohort. Critical illness requiring mechanical ventilation or ECMO was present in about 65% of the 20 patients in the active-infection cohort. Of the 20 patients in the active-infection cohort, around 17 had comorbidities associated with unfavorable COVID-19 outcome. Over 7.5 million TCR sequences were analysed in a TCR and BCR sequence repository that covered a few dozen patients and approximately 69 time points. A couple of patients were included in both the recovered and active cohorts because samples were available from active disease and after recovery. An age-matched reference group of a few dozen healthy donors negative for COVID-19 antibodies was used as the comparison for repertoire analyses. Up to about 10 follow-up blood samples were collected per patient, with some samples spanning different disease stages in the same individual.

Results the study describes overall, beyond this receptor: Specific T cell subsets (CD4+/Treg/CD8+) and sorted SARS-CoV-2-responsive or tetramer+ T cells had not yet been sequenced, and these experiments were ongoing. During active COVID-19 the TRB repertoires were highly clonal, but at recovery diversity and richness rose above the levels seen in healthy donors. Blood samples obtained from mildly ill patients during symptoms, as well as early samples obtained from severe cases, were available only in scarce numbers. Prospective validation of the reported TCR clusters was stated to be required before clinical use. The cohort was judged too small for assessing how HLA contributes to COVID-19 susceptibility or severity. In patients with COVID-19, the usage of TRBV/TRBJ genes was reported to be strongly skewed. A total of roughly 2,000 TCR clusters were exclusive to the recovered cohort, and a few dozen of those clusters were low-pGen clusters.

The source is a human donor with active COVID-19. The specimen sequenced was blood. The rearrangement combines TRBV6-5 with TRBJ2-1, with no D gene named confidently. Here is the DNA: TGTGCCAGCAGTTACTCGCCTGGCGCCTCCTACAATGAGCAGTTCTTC. Translated, it gives CASSYSPGASYNEQFF.